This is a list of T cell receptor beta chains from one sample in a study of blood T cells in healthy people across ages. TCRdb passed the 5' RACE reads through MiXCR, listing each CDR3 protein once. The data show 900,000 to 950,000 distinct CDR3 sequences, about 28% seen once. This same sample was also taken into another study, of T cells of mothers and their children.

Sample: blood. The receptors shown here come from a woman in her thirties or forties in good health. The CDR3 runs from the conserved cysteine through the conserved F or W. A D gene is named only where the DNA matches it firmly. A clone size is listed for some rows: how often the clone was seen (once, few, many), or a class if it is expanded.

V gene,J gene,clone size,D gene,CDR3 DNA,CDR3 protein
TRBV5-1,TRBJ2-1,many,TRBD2,TGCGCCAGCAGCTTGGTGGAGCGGGGGGTTAATGAGCAGTTCTTC,CASSLVERGVNEQFF
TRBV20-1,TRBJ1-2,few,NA,TGCAGTGCTAGACTACCAGGGAACTATGGCTACACCTTC,CSARLPGNYGYTF
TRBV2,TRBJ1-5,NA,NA,TGTGCCAGCAGTGGCGGAACCAATCAGCCCCAGCATTTT,CASSGGTNQPQHF
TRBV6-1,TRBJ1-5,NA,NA,TGTGCCAGCAGCAGAGAGAGGGGTAGCAATCAGCCCCAGCATTTT,CASSRERGSNQPQHF
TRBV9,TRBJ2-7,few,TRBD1,TGTGCCAGCAGCGGGGGACAGGCCGACTACGAGCAGTACTTC,CASSGGQADYEQYF
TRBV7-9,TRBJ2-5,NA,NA,TGTGCCAACAGCTTGGTGGGAGAGACCCAGTACTTC,CANSLVGETQYF
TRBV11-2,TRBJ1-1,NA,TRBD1,TGTGCCAGCAGCTCCCCGGGGCGGCAGGGGGCGCGGAACACTGAAGCTTTCTTT,CASSSPGRQGARNTEAFF
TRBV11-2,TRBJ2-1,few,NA,TGTGCCAGCAGCTTAGGGAGTCGCGGATATGAGCAGTTCTTC,CASSLGSRGYEQFF
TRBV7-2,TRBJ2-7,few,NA,TGTGCCAGCAGCTTAGGATCGCGGGGTAGCTCCTACGAGCAGTACTTC,CASSLGSRGSSYEQYF
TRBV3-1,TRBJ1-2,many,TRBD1,TGTGCCAGCAGCCAACGATTCGGGACAGCAGACTACACCTTC,CASSQRFGTADYTF
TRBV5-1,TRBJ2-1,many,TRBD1,TGCGCCAGCAGCTCCGGGACAGGGTCCAATGAGCAGTTCTTC,CASSSGTGSNEQFF
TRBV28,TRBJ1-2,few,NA,TGTGCCAGCAGTTTGGGCAGCGACTCTAACTATGGCTACACCTTC,CASSLGSDSNYGYTF
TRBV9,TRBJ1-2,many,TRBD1,TGTGCCAGCAGCGTTAGAGGGGGCGCGGACTATGGCTACACCTTC,CASSVRGGADYGYTF
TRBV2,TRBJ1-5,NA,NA,TGTGCCAGCAGTGGAGATGGGGGAGGGCAGCCCCAGCATTTT,CASSGDGGGQPQHF
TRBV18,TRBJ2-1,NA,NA,TGTGCCAGCTCATCAGACGACCCAAAGCCGGGGTTCTTC,CASSSDDPKPGFF
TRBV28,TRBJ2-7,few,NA,TGTGCCAGCAACAACCCAGGGGAGACCTACGAGCAGTACTTC,CASNNPGETYEQYF
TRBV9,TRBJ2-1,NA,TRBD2,TGTGCCAGCGGGCGAGCGGGGGGTGATTCCTACAATGAGCAGTTCTTC,CASGRAGGDSYNEQFF
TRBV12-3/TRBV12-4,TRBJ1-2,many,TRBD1,TGTGCCAGCAGGACAGGGTTCACCTTC,CASRTGFTF
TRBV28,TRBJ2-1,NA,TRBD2,TGTGCCAGCCAGAGGGACGGACTAGCGGAACAGTTCTTC,CASQRDGLAEQFF
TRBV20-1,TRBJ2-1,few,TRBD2,TGCAGTGCTAGTTCTAGCGGAGGGGATGCTGAGCAGTTCTTC,CSASSSGGDAEQFF
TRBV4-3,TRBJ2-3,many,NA,TGCGCCAGCAGCCCTCGCTCGGGGGGCGGCACAGATACGCAGTATTTT,CASSPRSGGGTDTQYF
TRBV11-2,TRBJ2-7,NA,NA,TGTGCCAGCAGCTCTGACAAGGGAGGCGAGCAGTACTTC,CASSSDKGGEQYF
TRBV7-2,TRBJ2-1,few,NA,TGTGCCAGCAGCCATTTAGACGGAAGGAATGAGCAGTTCTTC,CASSHLDGRNEQFF
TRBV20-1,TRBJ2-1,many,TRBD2,TGCAGTGGGAATGGAGTAGCGGGTTCTACCTACAATGAGCAGTTCTTC,CSGNGVAGSTYNEQFF
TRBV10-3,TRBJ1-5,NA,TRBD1,TGTGCCGCCTCGACAGGGGTTGATCAGCCCCAGCATTTT,CAASTGVDQPQHF
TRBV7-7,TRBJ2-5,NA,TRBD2,TGTGCTAGCAGCCCCTTGGGGAGGGGAGAGACCCAGTACTTC,CASSPLGRGETQYF